The 24 T cell receptor beta chains below come from one sample, sequenced in a study of T cell changes during pregnancy in multiple sclerosis. TCRdb's table, derived via immunoSEQ multiplex PCR, lists solely in-frame clones and lacks some. Seen here are 30,000 or so clones, nearly 90% observed once, and the top ten hold about 10%. The material sequenced was CD8+ T cells from peripheral blood mononuclear cells, taken in the second trimester of pregnancy. All receptors derive from a female donor with multiple sclerosis, enrolled in a pregnancy study.

This chain connects TRBV7-3 to TRBJ2-3, with D uncertain. The CDR3 contains 14 residues. Trimming stripped 0 bases from V and 4 bases from J, with 8 bases between. CDR1 SGHTA and CDR2 FQGTGA come from the germline V gene. DNA for the CDR3: TGTGCCAGCAGCTTAACGCTCAGCGCAGATACGCAGTATTTT. It encodes CASSLTLSADTQYF.

This clone was seen once. V usage is TRBV6-1 and J usage is TRBJ2-2; weak D call: TRBD1 (5 bases). The germline V and J ends were trimmed by 2 bases and 5 bases, with 12 bases remaining between them. The germline gives CDR1 MNHNS, CDR2 SASEGT. The length of the CDR3 is 15 residues. CDR3 loop: CASSEQGAGTGELFF. CDR3 DNA: TGTGCCAGCAGTGAACAGGGCGCAGGGACCGGGGAGCTGTTTTTT.

The rearrangement joins TRBV6-6 to TRBJ2-3; D is unclear. The CDR3 consists of 11 residues. V lost 8 bases, J lost 4 bases, and 7 bases lay in between. Germline assignment: CDR1 MNHNY and CDR2 SVGAGI (reference sequence). CDR3 sequence: CASESADTQYF. Here the CDR3 DNA reads TGTGCCAGCGAGAGCGCAGATACGCAGTATTTT.

This chain links TRBV11-2 with TRBJ2-1; 9 nucleotides agree with TRBD1. Germline CDR1 reads SGHAT; CDR2 reads FQNNGV. The J segment lost 7 bases and the V segment lost 4 bases, leaving 14 bases of the junction unmatched. This CDR3 contains 17 residues. CDR3 sequence: CASSSPGQGRYPNEQFF. The CDR3 nucleotides read TGTGCCAGCAGCTCACCTGGACAGGGGCGCTACCCAAATGAGCAGTTCTTC.

The chain links TRBV28 to TRBJ1-1; possibly TRBD1 for D (6 bases). This CDR3 region has 14 residues. Trimming removed 5 bases from V and 3 bases from J, with 13 bases in between. Germline CDR1 and CDR2: MDHEN and SYDVKM. For the CDR3, the DNA is TGTGCCAGCAGTCAAACGTACAGGGACACTGAAGCTTTCTTT. This translates into CASSQTYRDTEAFF.

The chain combines TRBV4-1 with TRBJ2-1; 10 bases map to TRBD2. With 3 bases clipped from V and 8 bases from J, the junction kept 13 bases outside the gene matches. Germline V gene data show CDR1 as MGHRA and CDR2 as YSYEKL. The CDR3 loop spans 17 amino acids. CDR3 bases: TGCGCCAGCAGCCACGGAGGGGCCGCAGCGGGGGGGTATGAGCAGTTCTTC. Protein sequence: CASSHGGAAAGGYEQFF.

The chain's CDR3 is CASSLSRRGSYEQYF. The CDR3 nucleotides read TGTGCCAGCAGTTTATCGCGGAGGGGCTCCTACGAGCAGTACTTC. V usage is TRBV27 and J usage is TRBJ2-7; D is perhaps TRBD2 (6 bases). The germline V gene has CDR1 MNHEY and CDR2 SMNVEV (reference sequence). V was shortened by 0 bases and J by 0 bases, with 9 bases between the two germline ends. This CDR3 region has 15 residues.

The chain joins TRBV10-3 to TRBJ1-4, with D perhaps TRBD1 (6 bases). V was shortened by 2 bases and J by 2 bases, with 9 bases between the two germline ends. Germline values: CDR1 ENHRY, CDR2 SYGVKD. The CDR3 runs 15 residues. Here the CDR3 DNA reads TGTGCCATCAGTGAGCAGGGGACGACTAATGAAAAACTGTTTTTT. Translating gives CAISEQGTTNEKLFF.

The V and J genes are TRBV5-4 and TRBJ2-1, with TRBD2 matching over 7 bases. The length of the CDR3 is 15 residues. Germline CDR1 and CDR2: SGHNT and YYREEE (reference sequence). V shed 5 bases, J shed 2 bases, and the junction held 7 bases outside the gene matches. DNA of the CDR3: TGTGCCAGCAGGTCGCCGACTAGCCCCTACAATGAGCAGTTCTTC. Translating it yields CASRSPTSPYNEQFF.

V usage is TRBV5-4 and J usage is TRBJ2-1, with D perhaps matching TRBD2 (6 bases). The V and J ends lost 0 bases and 0 bases respectively, with 10 bases between them. The CDR3 spans 16 residues. Germline V CDR1 and CDR2: SGHNT, YYREEE (reference sequence). In DNA form, the CDR3 reads TGTGCCAGCAGCTTGGATGTGACTAGCTCCTACAATGAGCAGTTCTTC. Residues: CASSLDVTSSYNEQFF.

This clone was detected once. CDR3 sequence: CAAQGLAGGVPYNEQFF. DNA of the CDR3: TGTGCCGCGCAGGGGTTAGCGGGAGGGGTCCCCTACAATGAGCAGTTCTTC. The V and J genes are TRBV7-9 and TRBJ2-1; TRBD2 agrees at 11 bases. The germline gives CDR1 SEHNR, CDR2 FQNEAQ (reference sequence). After removal of 11 bases from V and 2 bases from J, the junction contained 14 bases not matched to a gene. The CDR3 runs 17 residues. The entire variable domain, with the rest obtained from reference TRBV7-9 and TRBJ2-1, is as follows: DTGVSQNPRHKITKRGQNVTFRCDPISEHNRLYWYRQTLGQGPEFLTYFQNEAQLEKSRLLSDRFSAERPKGSFSTLEIQRTEQGDSAMYLCAAQGLAGGVPYNEQFFGPGTRLTVL.

This chain links TRBV21-1 with TRBJ1-2; the table names TRBD1, a call not compared with the DNA. TRBV21-1 has pseudogene status. The CDR3 length is 15 residues. The CDR3 DNA sequence: TGTGCCAGCAGCATACGGACAGAAACTAACTATGGCTACACCTTC. Translating it yields CASSIRTETNYGYTF.

The rearrangement joins TRBV7-8 to TRBJ2-3; 7 bases match TRBD1. The CDR3 is 18 residues long. Germline lookup yields CDR1 SGHVS and CDR2 FQNEAQ. V trimming: 4 bases; J trimming: 1 base; junction bases outside the gene matches: 14. In DNA, the CDR3 is TGTGCCAGCAGCTCGCCCGATTTCAAACAGGGGCGCACAGATACGCAGTATTTT. This codes for CASSSPDFKQGRTDTQYF.

The V and J genes are TRBV19 and TRBJ1-2; D might be TRBD1 (5 bases). Trimming cost V 7 bases and J 4 bases, with 19 bases left between them. This CDR3 is 15 amino acids long. The germline CDR1 and CDR2 sequences are LNHDA and SQIVND (reference sequence). CDR3 protein: CASTPIGGVLYGYTF. CDR3 in DNA: TGTGCCAGTACCCCAATCGGGGGGGTTCTCTATGGCTACACCTTC.

The chain uses TRBV28 and TRBJ1-1; a possible D gene is TRBD1 (5 bases). There are 14 residues in the CDR3. The germline V gene has CDR1 MDHEN and CDR2 SYDVKM. V was trimmed by 7 bases and J by 3 bases, leaving 15 bases between them. The CDR3 is CASNLGRVDTEAFF. The CDR3 DNA reads as TGTGCCAGCAACCTAGGCAGGGTCGACACTGAAGCTTTCTTT. Filled out from reference TRBV28 and TRBJ1-1, the complete variable domain reads DVKVTQSSRYLVKRTGEKVFLECVQDMDHENMFWYRQDPGLGLRLIYFSYDVKMKEKGDIPEGYSVSREKKERFSLILESASTNQTSMYLCASNLGRVDTEAFFGQGTRLTVV.

The V gene is TRBV5-6, the J gene TRBJ2-5; the match to TRBD1 covers 10 bases. CDR1 and CDR2 (germline): SGHDT, YYEEEE. V lost 4 bases and J lost 4; bases outside the gene matches: 4. The CDR3 has 14 residues. The DNA of the CDR3 is TGTGCCAGCAGCACGACAGGGGGCCGAGAGACCCAGTACTTC. This encodes CASSTTGGRETQYF.

This chain joins TRBV7-9 and TRBJ2-1, with 8 bases identical to TRBD1. CDR1 is SEHNR, CDR2 FQNEAQ, per germline (reference sequence). V was clipped by 4 bases and J by 6 bases; unmatched bases: 5. The CDR3 loop spans 14 amino acids. CDR3 nucleotides: TGTGCCAGCAGCTCCGGACAGGGCAGCAATGAGCAGTTCTTC. It codes for CASSSGQGSNEQFF.

This rearrangement joins TRBV19 to TRBJ1-2; the match to TRBD1 covers 8 bases. The CDR3 runs to 15 residues. Per the germline V gene, CDR1 is LNHDA and CDR2 is SQIVND (reference sequence). Trimming cost V 3 bases and J 8 bases; bases outside gene matches: 11. CDR3 nucleotides: TGTGCCAGTAGTATTCGGCAGGGGGCTCCCGGAGGCTACACCTTC. Its protein product is CASSIRQGAPGGYTF.

This clone came up once. The chain employs TRBV15 and TRBJ2-5, with a weak D call TRBD1 (6 bases). The CDR3 is 15 amino acids. Trimming cost V 0 bases and J 4 bases, with 12 bases left between them. Looked up from germline, CDR1 is LNHNV and CDR2 is YYDKDF (reference sequence). The CDR3 spells CATSREQGWGETQYF. CDR3 sequence (DNA): TGTGCCACCAGCAGAGAACAGGGATGGGGAGAGACCCAGTACTTC.

The V and J genes are TRBV27 and TRBJ1-5; D gene unclear. Looked up from germline, CDR1 is MNHEY and CDR2 is SMNVEV (reference sequence). CDR3 size: 13 residues. Trimming removed 0 bases at V and 8 bases at J, with 8 bases between. The CDR3 spells CASSLSLREPQHF. For the CDR3, the DNA is TGTGCCAGCAGTTTATCACTCCGAGAGCCCCAGCATTTT.

This clone was seen only once. The V call is TRBV18, the J call TRBJ1-3, with unresolved D. Germline CDR1 and CDR2: KGHSH and LQKENI. The CDR3 runs 16 residues. The V and J ends lost 3 bases and 0 bases respectively, with 12 bases between them. This CDR3 is CASSPLTFSSGNTIYF. DNA for the CDR3: TGTGCCAGCTCACCGTTGACATTCAGCTCTGGAAACACCATATATTTT.

The gene calls are TRBV27 and TRBJ2-2; D not resolved. With 4 bases removed from V and 0 bases from J, the gap between germline ends came to 6 bases. This CDR3 is built from 14 residues. Per the germline V gene, CDR1 is MNHEY and CDR2 is SMNVEV (reference sequence). CDR3 DNA sequence: TGTGCCAGCAGTTATCAGTCGAACACCGGGGAGCTGTTTTTT. It encodes CASSYQSNTGELFF.

The chain is built from TRBV2 and TRBJ1-5, with 7 bases lining up with TRBD1. The CDR3 extends over 17 amino acids. Per germline, CDR1 SNHLY and CDR2 FYNNEI. The V segment lost 4 bases and the J segment 3 bases; nucleotides outside the gene matches: 12. The CDR3 loop reads CASSGRALTGPNQPQHF. DNA of the CDR3: TGTGCCAGCAGTGGAAGGGCCCTGACAGGGCCCAATCAGCCCCAGCATTTT. Using reference TRBV2 and TRBJ1-5 for the parts outside the CDR3, the full variable domain is EPEVTQTPSHQVTQMGQEVILRCVPISNHLYFYWYRQILGQKVEFLVSFYNNEISEKSEIFDDQFSVERPDGSNFTLKIRSTKLEDSAMYFCASSGRALTGPNQPQHFGDGTRLSIL.

The V gene is TRBV5-6, the J gene TRBJ1-1; the match to TRBD1 covers 8 bases. V lost 6 bases, J lost 0 bases, and 4 bases stayed unmatched. This CDR3 is built from 14 residues. The V gene's germline CDR1 is SGHDT and CDR2 YYEEEE. CDR3 sequence (DNA): TGTGCCAGCATCACGACAGGGGTGAACACTGAAGCTTTCTTT. The encoded protein is CASITTGVNTEAFF.